A single sample gave rise to the 23 T cell receptor beta chains below, sequenced in a study of a mutant IDH1 vaccine in newly diagnosed glioma listed by TCRdb under 2021. Library prep was done by the immunoSEQ multiplex PCR assay. This immuneACCESS table, as held by TCRdb, lists in-frame sequences with V and J called but not all clones. Of the missing ones, under half trace to an unresolved V gene in checked studies; the others have no known cause. The sample includes roughly 34,000 clones, with 90% observed a single time. About 5% of the sample is held by the ten biggest clonotypes. The time point label, as the study defines it: week 47, end of study. Each vaccine dose was 300 ug of a 20-mer mutant IDH1 peptide in Montanide, given subcutaneously with topical imiquimod. These receptors' targets are unknown. Sequenced material: PBMCs, taken from a glioma patient whose treatment included an IDH1 peptide vaccine. The receptor set was obtained from a woman aged 40 to 50 with glioma.

The V gene is TRBV6-5, the J gene TRBJ2-3; tentatively, D is TRBD1 (6 bases). The length of the CDR3 is 15 residues. V lost 6 bases and J 2 bases, leaving 15 bases between the germline ends. Looked up from germline, CDR1 is MNHEY and CDR2 is SVGAGI. The CDR3 DNA reads TGTGCCAGCAGAATACGTAGGGGGACCACAGATACGCAGTATTTT. Translation gives CASRIRRGTTDTQYF.

This clone was seen a single time. This chain joins TRBV4-1 and TRBJ2-3, with TRBD2 matching 8 bases. CDR1 and CDR2 from the germline V gene are MGHRA and YSYEKL. J gave up 2 bases and V 7 bases, and 5 bases lay outside the gene matches. The CDR3 is 14 amino acids. CDR3 DNA sequence: TGCGCCAGCACGGGGGGGCGGAACACAGATACGCAGTATTTT. Its translation: CASTGGRNTDTQYF.

The chain employs TRBV5-1 and TRBJ2-1; TRBD2 matches at 7 bases. Germline CDR1 and CDR2: SGHRS and YFSETQ. V was pared by 0 bases and J by 1 base, with 10 bases of the junction left unmatched. The CDR3 has 18 residues. CDR3 nucleotides: TGCGCCAGCAGCTTGGCGCCGACTAGCACGGTTTCCTACAATGAGCAGTTCTTC. It yields the protein CASSLAPTSTVSYNEQFF.

The rearrangement links TRBV5-1 to TRBJ1-1; maybe TRBD1 (6 bases). This CDR3 region has 16 residues. Germline CDR1 is SGHRS and CDR2 is YFSETQ. V was trimmed by 5 bases and J by 1 base, leaving 18 bases between them. The CDR3, as DNA: TGCGCCAGCAGGGGAACCGGGGGCGGGGGGAACACTGAAGCTTTCTTT. This sequence encodes CASRGTGGGGNTEAFF.

This clone was picked up a small number of times. The gene calls are TRBV2 and TRBJ1-4; 8 bases are a match to TRBD1. Trimming at V came to 5 bases and at J to 8 bases, leaving 13 bases not matched to a gene. Germline V gene lookup returns CDR1 SNHLY and CDR2 FYNNEI. This CDR3 is 16 amino acids long. The CDR3 here is CASSQYRGKSTEKLFF. CDR3 in DNA: TGTGCCAGCAGTCAATACAGGGGGAAGTCGACGGAAAAACTGTTTTTT.

V and J are TRBV6-7 and TRBJ1-1, with 8 bases aligning to TRBD1. TRBV6-7 is an ORF; its function is uncertain. V gave up 0 bases and J gave up 1 base; unmatched junction bases: 7. The CDR3 extends over 17 amino acids. The CDR3 is CASSYSRTGPPNTEAFF. The CDR3 DNA follows: TGTGCCAGCAGTTACTCCCGGACAGGGCCCCCGAACACTGAAGCTTTCTTT.

The rearrangement uses TRBV7-2 and TRBJ2-1, with D hard to call. The CDR3 extends over 18 amino acids. The germline V and J ends were trimmed by 1 base and 7 bases, with 23 bases remaining between them. Germline CDR1 SGHTA, CDR2 FQGNSA. In nucleotides, the CDR3 is TGTGCCAGCAGCTTAGGAGGCGTTGCTAGATCCAATGCGAATGAGCAGTTCTTC. Translating gives CASSLGGVARSNANEQFF.

The chain joins TRBV5-8 to TRBJ1-2; D unresolved. Germline V CDR1 and CDR2: SGHTS, YDEGEE. The V and J ends lost 2 bases and 7 bases respectively, with 21 bases between them. The CDR3 has 16 residues. The CDR3 nucleotides are TGTGCCAGCAGCTTTGGGCAACTTCGAAATTCCGGTGGCTACACCTTC. Translated: CASSFGQLRNSGGYTF.

The chain joins TRBV5-4 to TRBJ2-3; D is unresolved. Germline-derived CDR1 and CDR2 are SGHNT and YYREEE (reference sequence). The CDR3 covers 12 residues. Trimming stripped 2 bases from V and 7 bases from J, with 8 bases between. The CDR3 here is CASSFASHTQYF. CDR3 nucleotides: TGTGCCAGCAGCTTCGCGTCTCATACGCAGTATTTT.

The chain carries TRBV4-2 and TRBJ1-2; TRBD1 is a possible D gene (6 bases). Germline V gives CDR1 LGHNA, CDR2 YNFKEQ. V was clipped by 4 bases and J by 4 bases, with 10 bases between them. The CDR3 covers 13 residues. CDR3 DNA sequence: TGTGCCAGCAGCCCCACGGACAGCTATGGCTACACCTTC. Translation gives CASSPTDSYGYTF.

The rearrangement links TRBV10-3 to TRBJ1-1, with TRBD1 as a possible D gene (5 bases). V was cut by 6 bases and J by 6 bases, with 11 bases left in between. The CDR3 covers 12 residues. Germline CDR1 and CDR2: ENHRY and SYGVKD. The CDR3 DNA is TGTGCCATCAGCCGAGACAGTGCTGAAGCTTTCTTT. Translation: CAISRDSAEAFF.

Only one count was recorded for this clone. The gene calls are TRBV7-2 and TRBJ1-1; 8 bases align to TRBD1. The germline gives CDR1 SGHTA, CDR2 FQGNSA. V dropped 1 base and J dropped 6; count of bases not matched to a gene: 4. The CDR3 length is 14 residues. Here the CDR3 reads CASSLGTGRAEAFF. The CDR3 DNA is TGTGCCAGCAGCTTAGGGACAGGGCGGGCTGAAGCTTTCTTT.

The chain links TRBV25-1 to TRBJ2-7, with D possibly TRBD2 on 5 matching bases. Trimming pared 2 bases from V and 5 bases from J, leaving 13 bases between. The CDR3 consists of 14 residues. Per germline, CDR1 MGHDK and CDR2 SYGVNS. The CDR3 DNA reads TGTGCCAGCAGTGAACGGGGAGTGGGGAACGAGCAGTACTTC. It yields the protein CASSERGVGNEQYF.

The J gene is TRBJ2-7, the V gene TRBV27; possibly TRBD1 for D (6 bases). From germline, CDR1 is MNHEY and CDR2 SMNVEV (reference sequence). Trimming shortened V by 6 bases and J by 0 bases, and 15 bases separated the two germline ends. This CDR3 region has 15 residues. CDR3 sequence reads: CASRPRGTRSYEQYF. The CDR3 nucleotides are TGTGCCAGCAGGCCCAGGGGCACCCGCTCCTACGAGCAGTACTTC.

The chain joins TRBV5-4 to TRBJ2-7, with D perhaps given as TRBD1 or TRBD2 (5 bases each). Looked up from germline, CDR1 is SGHNT and CDR2 is YYREEE (reference sequence). V gave up 4 bases and J gave up 5 bases, with 19 bases separating them. This CDR3 contains 15 residues. The CDR3 nucleotides are TGTGCCAGCAGCCTGTTTTCGAGGGAAGGGGACGAGCAGTACTTC. Translation gives CASSLFSREGDEQYF.

This clone appeared a single time. V usage is TRBV7-8 and J usage is TRBJ2-1, with 13 bases lining up with TRBD2. Per the germline V gene, CDR1 is SGHVS and CDR2 is FQNEAQ. The CDR3 runs to 15 residues. The ends lost 1 base at V and 9 bases at J; junction bases unmatched: 3. The CDR3 here is CASSLGLAGGGEQFF. The CDR3, as DNA: TGTGCCAGCAGCTTAGGACTAGCGGGGGGTGGTGAGCAGTTCTTC.

The V call is TRBV2, the J call TRBJ2-2; unclear D gene. The CDR3 covers 13 residues. CDR1 and CDR2 from the germline V gene are SNHLY and FYNNEI. The germline V and J ends were trimmed by 7 bases and 3 bases, with 9 bases remaining between them. The CDR3, as DNA: TGTGCCAGCAATGAGTTCGACACCGGGGAGCTGTTTTTT. It specifies CASNEFDTGELFF. Filled out from reference TRBV2 and TRBJ2-2, the complete variable domain reads EPEVTQTPSHQVTQMGQEVILRCVPISNHLYFYWYRQILGQKVEFLVSFYNNEISEKSEIFDDQFSVERPDGSNFTLKIRSTKLEDSAMYFCASNEFDTGELFFGEGSRLTVL.

This clone was found once. The rearrangement links TRBV30 to TRBJ2-2, with 8 bases fitting TRBD2. Germline values: CDR1 GTSNPN, CDR2 SVGIG (reference sequence). This CDR3 is 16 amino acids long. V shed 0 bases and J 5 bases; nucleotides not matched to a gene: 8. The CDR3 region is CAWSVVMGLGTGELFF. As DNA, the CDR3 is TGTGCCTGGAGTGTCGTCATGGGACTAGGAACCGGGGAGCTGTTTTTT.

The CDR3 sequence: CASSALLTEVPDQPQHF. The CDR3 coding sequence is TGCGCCAGCAGCGCATTACTGACGGAAGTCCCGGATCAGCCCCAGCATTTT. The chain joins TRBV5-1 to TRBJ1-5; D ambiguous. The ends were cut back, 4 bases at V and 5 bases at J, with 22 bases in the middle. The CDR3 length is 17 residues. Looked up from germline, CDR1 is SGHRS and CDR2 is YFSETQ.

This clone was counted only a few times. The rearrangement links TRBV5-1 to TRBJ2-7, with 7 nucleotides matching TRBD2. Germline V gene sequence: CDR1 SGHRS, CDR2 YFSETQ. This CDR3 has 14 residues. V shed 5 bases and J 2 bases; nucleotides not matched to a gene: 7. CDR3 DNA sequence: TGCGCCAGCAGTACCGAAAGCGGGACCTACGAGCAGTACTTC. Its protein is CASSTESGTYEQYF.

About this clone itself: Germline is not matched at one junction end, which may reflect a read error. This chain uses TRBV15 with TRBJ2-4; no clear D gene. In germline, CDR1 is LNHNV, CDR2 YYDKDF (reference sequence). The CDR3 runs to 12 residues. Here the CDR3 reads CATSRDRNNQYF. In DNA form, the CDR3 reads TGTGCCACCAGCAGAGATCGGAACAATCAGTACTTC.

There are a few counts of this clone. The CDR3 DNA sequence: TGTGCCAGCAGTGAAGAGACTTACTCTGGAAACACCATATATTTT. Protein: CASSEETYSGNTIYF. This chain uses TRBV6-1 with TRBJ1-3; D gene uncertain. The germline V gene encodes CDR1 MNHNS and CDR2 SASEGT. This CDR3 has 15 residues. Trimming left V 1 base short and J 0 bases short, with 7 bases between.

This chain uses TRBV18 with TRBJ2-2; D gene unclear. Trimming cost V 3 bases and J 1 base, with 6 bases left between them. CDR1 and CDR2 (germline): KGHSH, LQKENI. The CDR3 is 14 residues long. The CDR3 region is CASSPGGNTGELFF. In nucleotides, the CDR3 is TGTGCCAGCTCACCGGGCGGGAACACCGGGGAGCTGTTTTTT.